Listed below are T cell receptor beta chains from one sample, sequenced in a study of CD8+CD57+ T cells in acquired aplastic anemia. TCRdb processed the reads anew with MiXCR; each CDR3 protein has one entry. Of about 190,000 distinct CDR3 sequences in the sample, roughly half were seen once. Sequenced: sorted CD4+, CD8+, or CD8+CD57+ T cells (not recorded which) from PBMCs. Receptor source: a human donor with aplastic anemia. CDR3s include the opening cysteine and the closing phenylalanine or tryptophan. Size is omitted from some rows. Given values are once, few, many or a class for expanded clones.

J gene | V gene | clone size | CDR3 protein
TRBJ1-2 | TRBV25-1 | . | CASSIGFYGYTF
TRBJ1-2 | TRBV19 | many | CASSSSLGLNYGYTF
TRBJ1-1 | TRBV2 | . | CASSDPRGNTEAFF
TRBJ1-6 | TRBV2 | few | CASSDWRNSPLHF
TRBJ2-3 | TRBV24-1 | many | CATSDSGRADTQYF
TRBJ2-7 | TRBV9 | . | CASSTGLAVYEQYF
TRBJ2-1 | TRBV29-1 | . | CSATLAGVYNEQFF
TRBJ2-3 | TRBV20-1 | . | CSAPPVLSTDTQYF
TRBJ2-1 | TRBV29-1 | . | CSVEAGTAFYEQFF
TRBJ2-7 | TRBV15 | . | CATSTRTSGLYEQYF
TRBJ2-7 | TRBV20-1 | few | CSARDRTGGYEQYF
TRBJ2-1 | TRBV7-9 | . | CASRGINEQFF
TRBJ1-1 | TRBV19 | . | CASSGTGGTEAFF
TRBJ1-2 | TRBV24-1 | many | CATSDFTQGSGYTF
TRBJ1-5 | TRBV15 | . | CATSDRRHQPQHF
TRBJ2-3 | TRBV11-2 | many | CASSLDPGLAGGDTQYF
TRBJ2-3 | TRBV20-1 | many | CSARDGRGTDTQYF
TRBJ1-6 | TRBV2 | . | CASSFFPETENSPLHF
TRBJ2-7 | TRBV10-3 | . | CAISEVSAFTYEQYF
TRBJ2-7 | TRBV5-1 | . | CASSPGDRGYEQYF
TRBJ2-7 | TRBV13 | . | CASSPTGTGGASSYEQYF
TRBJ2-7 | TRBV19 | . | CASSFELAGGTYEQYF
TRBJ1-4 | TRBV6-6 | . | CASSYFTGYDEKLFF
TRBJ2-7 | TRBV10-1 | . | CASSTGPGEQYF
TRBJ1-1 | TRBV12-3/TRBV12-4 | many | CASRARTAGAEAFF
TRBJ2-1 | TRBV24-1 | many | CATSDWTDNEQFF
TRBJ2-1 | TRBV20-1 | . | CSATGTSIDEQFF
TRBJ1-1 | TRBV5-4 | . | CASSELWNTEAFF
TRBJ2-5 | TRBV7-9 | . | CASSPGIETQYF
TRBJ1-6 | TRBV3-1 | many | CASSQDWGPPLHF
TRBJ2-1 | TRBV19 | . | CASRLTGGREQFF
TRBJ2-5 | TRBV2 | . | CASSVPRRETQYF
TRBJ2-7 | TRBV29-1 | . | CSVPGQNPYEQYF
TRBJ1-6 | TRBV30 | many | CAWSVRSLRSPLHF
TRBJ2-1 | TRBV4-1 | many | CASSQERLAGGLEQFF
TRBJ2-2 | TRBV7-2 | many | CASSLSNGINTGELFF
TRBJ1-1 | TRBV5-1 | many | CASSPAGSRTEAFF
TRBJ2-1 | TRBV20-1 | . | CSARDGTSGTQFF
TRBJ2-7 | TRBV5-1 | many | CASSLDDRVLSQQYF
TRBJ1-6 | TRBV19 | few | CASSPGVSPLHF
TRBJ2-5 | TRBV15 | . | CATSRDYSIHGETQYF
TRBJ1-6 | TRBV7-9 | . | CASSADPSSSHF
TRBJ2-7 | TRBV6-5 | many | CASSYPDRVAYEQYF
TRBJ2-1 | TRBV10-3 | . | CAIRTTSGRADEQFF
TRBJ2-5 | TRBV20-1 | . | CSARVFGGGRETQYF
. | TRBV10-3 | . | CAIRGTGVYEQYF
TRBJ2-2 | TRBV15 | . | CATSRARGRARELFF
TRBJ1-2 | TRBV14 | . | CASSTGRVGYTF
TRBJ2-7 | TRBV15 | few | CATSRDRVGAPYEQYF
TRBJ2-3 | TRBV24-1 | many | CATSEPTSGSGTDTQYF
TRBJ1-3 | TRBV30 | . | CAWSRGTAGNTIYF
TRBJ2-3 | TRBV5-1 | . | CASSLKGGTDTQYF
TRBJ2-7 | TRBV19 | many | CASSIGTGVYEQYF
TRBJ1-3 | TRBV9 | many | CASSPTIGNTIYF